A single sample gave rise to the 23 T cell receptor beta chains below, sequenced in a study of post-analysis software for immune sequencing data. Overall study results and limits: Controls showed lower frequencies than patients for several TRBV segments, and TRBV5-6, TRBV5-1 and TRBV20-1 were among these.

Researchers reported that TCR beta cDNA libraries carried unique molecular identifiers. TCRdb called the PCR reads again in MiXCR, with one record for every CDR3 protein. The repertoire consists of roughly 800,000 distinct CDR3 sequences, with about 45% occurring once and the leading ten covering roughly 5.2%. Which antigens these TCRs recognize remains unknown. The material sequenced was blood. The receptors were sampled from a girl aged 10-17 years with multiple sclerosis.

This chain connects TRBV9 to TRBJ1-1; D is uncertain. The V gene's germline CDR1 is SGDLS and CDR2 YYNGEE. V shed 0 bases and J shed 4 bases, with 13 bases lying between them. CDR3 length: 15 amino acids. In nucleotides, the CDR3 is TGTGCCAGCAGCGTAGCCCCCGTGGGAGGCACTGAAGCTTTCTTT. Its protein product is CASSVAPVGGTEAFF.

This clonotype was seen a handful of times. The genes are TRBV6-5 and TRBJ2-7; 8 bases align to TRBD1. CDR1 is MNHEY and CDR2 is SVGAGI in the germline V gene. There are 14 residues in the CDR3. J lost 3 bases, V lost 6 bases, and 7 bases had no gene match. This CDR3 is CASSRTGSLYEQYF. The DNA of the CDR3 is TGTGCCAGCAGCCGGACAGGGAGTCTCTACGAGCAGTACTTC.

Only a few counts were recorded for this clonotype. V and J are TRBV4-2 and TRBJ2-7; 9 bases match TRBD2. V gave up 0 bases and J gave up 1 base; unmatched junction bases: 16. This CDR3 comprises 20 residues. The germline V gene has CDR1 LGHNA and CDR2 YNFKEQ. For the CDR3, the DNA is TGTGCCAGCAGCCAAGATACCTTGGTAGCGGGAGCCCTCGGGTCCTACGAGCAGTACTTC. Amino acids: CASSQDTLVAGALGSYEQYF.

The rearrangement uses TRBV20-1 and TRBJ2-1, with D perhaps matching TRBD2 (6 bases). Germline CDR1 reads DFQATT; CDR2 reads SNEGSKA (reference sequence). The V end was cut by 8 bases, the J end by 6 bases, with 20 bases between. The CDR3 is 14 residues long. This CDR3 reads CSYQIARGSNEQFF. The DNA of the CDR3 is TGCAGTTACCAAATAGCGCGGGGCTCCAATGAGCAGTTCTTC.

The rearrangement joins TRBV7-2 to TRBJ2-5, with D possibly TRBD2 on 6 matching bases. V lost 5 bases and J 0 bases, leaving 13 bases between the germline ends. Germline loops: CDR1 SGHTA, CDR2 FQGNSA. This CDR3 is 15 amino acids long. CDR3 protein: CASSPGESYQETQYF. The CDR3 region has the DNA TGTGCCAGCAGCCCGGGAGAATCGTACCAAGAGACCCAGTACTTC.

This clonotype was counted a few times. Written as DNA, the CDR3 is TGCAGCGTGCAACTAGCGGGAGAGTACAATGAGCAGTTCTTC. It specifies CSVQLAGEYNEQFF. The V call is TRBV29-1, the J call TRBJ2-1; 11 bases fit TRBD2. The germline CDR1 and CDR2 sequences are SQVTM and ANQGSEA. V shed 6 bases and J 4 bases; nucleotides not matched to a gene: 5. This CDR3 is built from 14 residues.

CDR3 residues: CSVEDRYYGYTF. In DNA, the CDR3 is TGCAGCGTTGAAGACAGATACTATGGCTACACCTTC. The rearrangement links TRBV29-1 to TRBJ1-2; no reliable D call. V lost 0 bases and J 3 bases, leaving 5 bases between the germline ends. The CDR3 consists of 12 residues. In germline, CDR1 is SQVTM, CDR2 ANQGSEA.

The J gene is TRBJ1-4, the V gene TRBV29-1; 9 positions match TRBD1. V lost 4 bases, J lost 7 bases, and 7 bases stayed unmatched. This CDR3 has 14 amino acids. Germline loops: CDR1 SQVTM, CDR2 ANQGSEA. The CDR3 spells CSVVNGTGREKLFF. As DNA, the CDR3 is TGCAGCGTTGTCAACGGGACAGGGCGTGAAAAACTGTTTTTT.

This clonotype was counted at least ten times. This rearrangement joins TRBV11-2 to TRBJ2-7, with D possibly being TRBD2 (6 bases). The germline gives CDR1 SGHAT, CDR2 FQNNGV. The CDR3 length is 17 residues. Trimming pared 3 bases from V and 1 base from J, leaving 19 bases between. CDR3 amino acids: CASSLGTWERQSYEQYF. DNA of the CDR3: TGTGCCAGCAGCTTGGGGACTTGGGAGAGACAATCCTACGAGCAGTACTTC.

The chain couples TRBV20-1 to TRBJ2-3; 12 bases are a match to TRBD2. Losses at the gene ends were 3 bases for V and 3 bases for J; bases not matched to a gene: 7. Germline V gene data show CDR1 as DFQATT and CDR2 as SNEGSKA (reference sequence). CDR3 length: 16 amino acids. The CDR3 loop reads CSASLLAGGKTDTQYF. The CDR3, as DNA: TGCAGTGCTAGTCTCCTAGCGGGAGGGAAAACAGATACGCAGTATTTT.

This clonotype was observed a few times. This chain joins TRBV4-3 and TRBJ2-7; D ambiguous. Germline V lookup: CDR1 LGHNA, CDR2 YSLEER. The CDR3 spans 14 residues. Trimming took off 0 bases at V and 1 base at J, with 7 bases between the two ends. Here the CDR3 DNA reads TGCGCCAGCAGCCAAGATTTACCATCCTACGAGCAGTACTTC. It yields the protein CASSQDLPSYEQYF.

The chain combines TRBV3-1 with TRBJ2-7; D is uncertain. The germline gives CDR1 LGHDT, CDR2 YNNKEL (reference sequence). Trimming shortened V by 0 bases and J by 6 bases, and 3 bases separated the two germline ends. The CDR3 is made up of 11 amino acids. This CDR3 reads CASSQDREQYF. In DNA, the CDR3 is TGTGCCAGCAGCCAAGATCGCGAGCAGTACTTC.

The chain is built from TRBV5-1 and TRBJ2-1, with 7 bases matching TRBD2. The V gene's germline CDR1 is SGHRS and CDR2 YFSETQ. Trimming took 5 bases from V and 0 from J; bases not matched to a gene: 2. CDR3 length: 14 amino acids. The CDR3 loop is CASRGRASYNEQFF. The CDR3 region has the DNA TGCGCCAGCAGGGGGAGGGCCTCCTACAATGAGCAGTTCTTC.

This clonotype was seen only a few times. This sequence joins TRBV28 and TRBJ1-4; D gene ambiguous. Trimming took off 8 bases at V and 1 base at J, with 14 bases between the two ends. The CDR3 has 15 residues. Germline CDR1 is MDHEN and CDR2 is SYDVKM. This chain's CDR3 is CASVKLLGTNEKLFF. In DNA, the CDR3 is TGTGCCAGCGTCAAACTACTGGGAACTAATGAAAAACTGTTTTTT.

The J gene is TRBJ2-7, the V gene TRBV29-1, with D possibly being TRBD2 (5 bases). The V and J ends lost 2 bases and 4 bases respectively, with 9 bases between them. The CDR3 is 12 amino acids. Germline lookup yields CDR1 SQVTM and CDR2 ANQGSEA. CDR3 bases: TGCAGCGTTGAACTAGAGGGTTACGAGCAGTACTTC. It yields the protein CSVELEGYEQYF.

This clonotype occurred a few times. The V and J genes are TRBV20-1 and TRBJ2-3, with TRBD2 as a possible D gene (6 bases). V was shortened by 1 base and J by 1 base, with 12 bases between the two germline ends. The CDR3 spans 15 residues. Germline V gene lookup returns CDR1 DFQATT and CDR2 SNEGSKA (reference sequence). Here the CDR3 DNA reads TGCAGTGCTAGAGTCCGGACTACCCGCACAGATACGCAGTATTTT. It yields the protein CSARVRTTRTDTQYF.

The chain recombines TRBV5-1 with TRBJ1-1; D remains ambiguous. The CDR3 consists of 14 residues. The germline gives CDR1 SGHRS, CDR2 YFSETQ. Trimming removed 0 bases from V and 1 base from J, with 7 bases in between. The DNA for the CDR3 is TGCGCCAGCAGCTTGGACTCCGGGAACACTGAAGCTTTCTTT. Amino acid sequence: CASSLDSGNTEAFF.

The V call is TRBV4-1, the J call TRBJ2-5; no clear D gene. The CDR3 totals 15 residues. Trimming left V 1 base short and J 1 base short, with 10 bases between. Germline CDR1 reads MGHRA; CDR2 reads YSYEKL. In DNA, the CDR3 is TGCGCCAGCAGCCAAGGGGTACAGAGCCAAGAGACCCAGTACTTC. Translated, it gives CASSQGVQSQETQYF.

A few counts support this clonotype. The V and J genes are TRBV20-1 and TRBJ2-7, with D perhaps being TRBD1 or TRBD2 (5 bases each). Germline V gene lookup returns CDR1 DFQATT and CDR2 SNEGSKA (reference sequence). Trimming took off 7 bases at V and 0 bases at J, with 13 bases between the two ends. The CDR3 runs 13 residues. The CDR3 region has the DNA TGCAGTGGTCTCGGGACGGCCTCCTACGAGCAGTACTTC. It yields the protein CSGLGTASYEQYF.

The V gene is TRBV9, the J gene TRBJ1-2, with D perhaps TRBD1 (5 bases). The CDR3 consists of 15 residues. Trimming removed 4 bases at V and 3 bases at J, with 16 bases between. The V gene's germline CDR1 is SGDLS and CDR2 YYNGEE. The CDR3 nucleotides read TGTGCCAGCAGCCCCCTGGGGGGGACGGACTATGGCTACACCTTC. Amino acid sequence: CASSPLGGTDYGYTF.

The chain recombines TRBV28 with TRBJ2-5, with TRBD2 identical over 10 bases. This CDR3 region has 14 residues. The V gene end was trimmed by 6 bases and the J gene end by 4 bases; junction bases not matched to a gene: 5. Germline loops: CDR1 MDHEN, CDR2 SYDVKM. The chain's CDR3 is CASRTVAGGETQYF. DNA for the CDR3: TGTGCCAGCAGGACGGTAGCGGGAGGAGAGACCCAGTACTTC.

V and J are TRBV7-8 and TRBJ1-2, with 10 bases aligning to TRBD1. The CDR3 contains 18 residues. Germline lookup yields CDR1 SGHVS and CDR2 FQNEAQ. V was clipped by 0 bases and J by 2 bases; unmatched bases: 9. The CDR3 nucleotides read TGTGCCAGCAGCTTAGCCTCCGGGACAGGGGCCGAGAACTATGGCTACACCTTC. Encoded protein: CASSLASGTGAENYGYTF.

This chain joins TRBV9 and TRBJ2-5, with 7 bases identical to TRBD2. The CDR3 consists of 15 residues. The V gene's germline CDR1 is SGDLS and CDR2 YYNGEE. The V gene end was trimmed by 5 bases and the J gene end by 5 bases; junction bases not matched to a gene: 12. The CDR3 coding sequence is TGTGCCAGCAGTGTATCCAGCGGGACTCGGGAGACCCAGTACTTC. As protein: CASSVSSGTRETQYF.